The rows below give T cell receptor beta chains drawn from one sample of a study of T cell responses to AZD1222 COVID-19 vaccine. The repertoire was sequenced with immunoSEQ multiplex PCR; TCRdb's copy has only in-frame clones and lacks some. Of 100,000 to 140,000 clones in the sample, around nine tenths were seen once. The source was peripheral blood, collected on day 0 of AZD1222 vaccination. The origin of the receptors is an adult in good health. CDR3s include the opening cysteine and the closing phenylalanine or tryptophan. The order of the fields is clone size, V gene, D gene, J gene, CDR3 length, CDR3 DNA, CDR3 protein. A D gene is named only where the DNA matches it firmly. Only part of the rows carry a size: once, few, many, or a class if the clone is expanded.

size: .
V: TRBV6-5
D: .
J: TRBJ1-6
length: 15
DNA: TGTGCCAGCAATTCTCTCGGGAGGTTTCGAGAACCCCTCCACTTT
CDR3: CASNSLGRFREPLHF

size: .
V: TRBV4-3
D: .
J: TRBJ2-7
length: 15
DNA: TGCGCCAGCAGCCAAGATCGAGGTGTCTCCTACGAGCAGTACTTC
CDR3: CASSQDRGVSYEQYF

size: .
V: TRBV20-1
D: .
J: TRBJ1-6
length: 10
DNA: TGCAGTGCGGAAAATTCACCCCTCCACTTT
CDR3: CSAENSPLHF

size: .
V: TRBV19
D: TRBD1
J: TRBJ1-1
length: 19
DNA: TGTGCCAGTAGTATATTAGGGCGACGACAGGGGGCCGCGAACACTGAAGCTTTCTTT
CDR3: CASSILGRRQGAANTEAFF

size: once
V: TRBV7-2
D: .
J: TRBJ2-7
length: 16
DNA: TGTGCCAGCAGCCAAACCGCGAGACGACAGAGCTACGAGCAGTACTTC
CDR3: CASSQTARRQSYEQYF

size: .
V: TRBV7-2
D: TRBD1
J: TRBJ2-1
length: 15
DNA: TGTGCCAGCAGCTCCGGGACAGGGTACTACAATGAGCAGTTCTTC
CDR3: CASSSGTGYYNEQFF

size: .
V: TRBV5-1
D: .
J: TRBJ2-3
length: 14
DNA: TGCGCCAGCAGCTTTGGCCGGCGTCTAGATACGCAGTATTTT
CDR3: CASSFGRRLDTQYF

size: .
V: TRBV12-3/TRBV12-4
D: .
J: TRBJ2-1
length: 11
DNA: TGTGCCAGCAGTAAAGGCAATGAGCAGTTCTTC
CDR3: CASSKGNEQFF

size: .
V: TRBV5-1
D: .
J: TRBJ2-7
length: 14
DNA: TGCGCCAGCAGACAAGGAGAATACAGGGACGAGCAGTACTTC
CDR3: CASRQGEYRDEQYF

size: .
V: TRBV2
D: .
J: TRBJ2-3
length: 13
DNA: TGTGCCAGCAGTTGGGGTGGCACAGATACGCAGTATTTT
CDR3: CASSWGGTDTQYF

size: .
V: TRBV7-2
D: TRBD2
J: TRBJ2-1
length: 15
DNA: TGTGCCAGCAGCTTAAGCGGGGGTAGTTACAATGAGCAGTTCTTC
CDR3: CASSLSGGSYNEQFF

size: .
V: TRBV19
D: .
J: TRBJ1-1
length: 15
DNA: TGTGCCAGTAGTATATTTTCGCAGGTGAACACTGAAGCTTTCTTT
CDR3: CASSIFSQVNTEAFF

size: .
V: TRBV27
D: TRBD1
J: TRBJ1-6
length: 14
DNA: TGTGCCAGCAGTTTATACAGGGGCGAATCACCCCTCCACTTT
CDR3: CASSLYRGESPLHF

size: .
V: TRBV2
D: .
J: TRBJ1-2
length: 14
DNA: TGTGCCAGCAGCGGTAAACAGGGAGGCTATGGCTACACCTTC
CDR3: CASSGKQGGYGYTF

size: .
V: TRBV10-3
D: .
J: TRBJ2-7
length: 11
DNA: TGTGCCCCGCATGGGCCCTACGAGCAGTACTTC
CDR3: CAPHGPYEQYF

size: .
V: TRBV7-2
D: .
J: TRBJ1-4
length: 16
DNA: TGTGCCAGCAGCCTATCCCAGGGGCTAGTAGGAGAAAAACTGTTTTTT
CDR3: CASSLSQGLVGEKLFF